These T cell receptor beta chains were read from a single sample in a study of T-cell reconstitution after alpha-beta-depleted transplantation in children. MiXCR, applied by TCRdb to the PCR reads, yields one record per CDR3 protein. Here the sample spans 500,000 to 750,000 distinct CDR3 sequences, around 27% being singletons. This material consisted of PBMCs, taken before TCRalphabeta/CD19-depleted stem cell transplant. These receptors all come from a boy under two years old with Wiskott-Aldrich syndrome, due to receive a stem cell transplant. Both conserved end residues are part of each CDR3. Fields, in order: V gene, J gene, D gene, clone size, CDR3 protein, CDR3 DNA. A D gene is named only where the DNA matches it firmly. Clone size is shown for a subset of rows, as once, few, many or a class of expanded clone.

TRBV12-3/TRBV12-4,TRBJ2-1,TRBD2,NA,CASSLGLATGNEQFF,TGTGCCAGCAGTCTAGGACTAGCAACGGGCAATGAGCAGTTCTTC
TRBV7-2,TRBJ2-7,TRBD2,NA,CASSLGSGLPYEQYF,TGTGCCAGCAGCTTAGGGTCGGGACTACCCTACGAGCAGTACTTC
TRBV5-1,TRBJ2-2,NA,NA,CASGQLRGPLNTGELFF,TGCGCCAGCGGACAACTCAGGGGTCCCTTGAACACCGGGGAGCTGTTTTTT
TRBV18,TRBJ2-7,NA,few,CASSPLRGSSSYEQYF,TGTGCCAGCTCACCATTAAGGGGGTCGAGCTCCTACGAGCAGTACTTC
TRBV12-3/TRBV12-4,TRBJ2-3,TRBD2,many,CASSPLKLAGFTDTQYF,TGTGCCAGCAGTCCATTGAAACTAGCGGGGTTCACAGATACGCAGTATTTT
TRBV24-1,TRBJ2-1,NA,NA,CATEQGLGQFF,TGTGCCACCGAACAGGGTTTGGGGCAGTTCTTC
TRBV5-6,TRBJ1-1,NA,NA,CASNMGLGTEAFF,TGTGCCAGCAATATGGGGCTGGGGACTGAAGCTTTCTTT
TRBV7-2,TRBJ2-1,NA,few,CASSIDGLGVNEQFF,TGTGCCAGCAGCATCGACGGGCTCGGGGTCAATGAGCAGTTCTTC
TRBV5-5,TRBJ2-7,NA,NA,CASSLRGLRGFYEQYF,TGTGCCAGCAGCTTGAGAGGGTTACGGGGATTCTACGAGCAGTACTTC
TRBV29-1,TRBJ2-7,NA,few,CSVKSGSTLKEQYF,TGCAGCGTAAAGTCTGGGTCCACCCTAAAAGAGCAGTACTTC
TRBV5-1,TRBJ1-6,TRBD1,NA,CASRTGAGSPLHF,TGCGCCAGCAGGACAGGGGCGGGATCACCCCTCCACTTT
TRBV5-1,TRBJ2-5,NA,NA,CASSLPGKETQYF,TGCGCCAGCAGCTTACCGGGGAAAGAGACCCAGTACTTC
TRBV5-1,TRBJ1-1,NA,NA,CASSLIRLGTNTEAFF,TGCGCCAGCAGCTTGATCCGGCTGGGAACGAACACTGAAGCTTTCTTT
TRBV27,TRBJ2-1,NA,NA,CASSLRAQHSYNEQFF,TGTGCCAGCAGTTTAAGGGCCCAGCACTCCTACAATGAGCAGTTCTTC
TRBV5-1,TRBJ1-1,NA,few,CASSPEVGRNTEAFF,TGCGCCAGCAGCCCGGAGGTAGGCAGGAACACTGAAGCTTTCTTT
TRBV5-1,TRBJ2-3,TRBD2,NA,CASNRVTSGSRDTQYF,TGCGCCAGCAACAGGGTGACTAGCGGGAGTAGAGATACGCAGTATTTT
TRBV7-3,TRBJ2-2,NA,NA,CASSLTRSGGELFF,TGTGCCAGCAGCTTGACCCGGTCAGGCGGGGAGCTGTTTTTT
TRBV5-1,TRBJ2-3,TRBD2,many,CASSLGTSEDTQYF,TGCGCCAGCAGCTTGGGGACTAGCGAAGATACGCAGTATTTT
TRBV20-1,TRBJ2-1,NA,few,CSAIPGSDYNEQFF,TGCAGTGCTATCCCCGGGAGTGACTACAATGAGCAGTTCTTC
TRBV5-1,TRBJ2-2,TRBD2,few,CASSFGTSGPGELFF,TGCGCCAGCAGCTTCGGGACTAGCGGCCCCGGGGAGCTGTTTTTT
TRBV7-9,TRBJ1-1,TRBD1,NA,CASSLTPAGGENTEAFF,TGTGCCAGCAGCTTGACTCCGGCAGGGGGCGAGAACACTGAAGCTTTCTTT
TRBV6-6,TRBJ2-7,NA,NA,CASSRDNSEQYF,TGTGCCAGCAGCCGCGACAACTCCGAGCAGTACTTC
TRBV20-1,TRBJ1-5,TRBD1,NA,CSARPQGGNQPQHF,TGCAGTGCTAGACCCCAGGGGGGCAATCAGCCCCAGCATTTT
TRBV7-6,TRBJ1-1,NA,NA,CASSVGGGPGTEAFF,TGTGCCAGCAGCGTAGGGGGGGGACCCGGTACTGAAGCTTTCTTT
TRBV20-1,TRBJ2-1,TRBD1,NA,CSARPWDREYEQFF,TGCAGTGCTAGACCGTGGGACAGGGAGTATGAGCAGTTCTTC
TRBV20-1,TRBJ2-5,TRBD2,few,CSARPLAGGETQYF,TGCAGTGCCAGGCCCCTAGCGGGAGGAGAGACCCAGTACTTC
TRBV7-9,TRBJ1-4,NA,few,CASTITGEEKLFF,TGTGCCAGCACCATTACCGGGGAGGAAAAACTGTTTTTT
TRBV12-3/TRBV12-4,TRBJ2-3,NA,few,CASSLIIAGTDTQYF,TGTGCCAGCAGTTTAATTATAGCGGGCACAGATACGCAGTATTTT
TRBV20-1,TRBJ2-7,NA,many,CSARGSSYEQYF,TGCAGTGCTAGGGGGAGCTCCTACGAGCAGTACTTC
TRBV6-1,TRBJ2-7,TRBD2,few,CASSERTSGQYEQYF,TGTGCCAGCAGTGAACGGACTAGCGGGCAGTACGAGCAGTACTTC
TRBV28,TRBJ2-7,TRBD2,NA,CASSSSGRAAPSYEQYF,TGTGCCAGCAGTTCTAGCGGGAGGGCCGCCCCCTCCTACGAGCAGTACTTC
TRBV18,TRBJ1-5,NA,NA,CASSPTQGINQPQHF,TGTGCCAGCTCACCAACGCAGGGGATCAATCAGCCCCAGCATTTT
TRBV9,TRBJ1-1,NA,NA,CASSAGGLSFEAFF,TGTGCCAGCAGCGCGGGGGGCCTGAGCTTTGAAGCTTTCTTT
TRBV12-3/TRBV12-4,TRBJ1-4,TRBD1,NA,CASSMTGAYEKLFF,TGTGCCAGCAGTATGACAGGGGCTTACGAAAAACTGTTTTTT
TRBV12-3/TRBV12-4,TRBJ2-5,NA,NA,CASSLRGVLMNVETQYF,TGTGCCAGCAGTTTAAGAGGAGTTCTTATGAATGTGGAGACCCAGTACTTC
TRBV15,TRBJ1-2,NA,few,CATSSRHGITF,TGTGCCACCAGCAGTAGACATGGTATCACCTTC
TRBV6-1,TRBJ2-1,NA,NA,CATSEAPAYIGPSSVDEQFF,TGTGCCACCAGTGAAGCGCCTGCCTACATTGGGCCCAGCAGCGTCGATGAGCAGTTCTTT
TRBV28,TRBJ2-2,NA,few,CASSLGGGVAGELFF,TGTGCCAGCAGTCTCGGAGGGGGCGTGGCCGGGGAGCTGTTTTTT
TRBV20-1,TRBJ1-1,NA,few,CSASRAGRGNTEAFF,TGCAGTGCTAGTCGCGCAGGGAGGGGGAACACTGAAGCTTTCTTT
TRBV27,TRBJ2-3,NA,once,CASRTRRLSTDTQYF,TGTGCCAGCAGGACAAGACGCCTAAGCACAGATACGCAGTATTTT
TRBV10-3,TRBJ2-5,NA,few,CAISESGGRPGPQYF,TGTGCCATCAGTGAGTCCGGGGGAAGACCGGGGCCCCAGTACTTC
TRBV5-1,TRBJ2-5,NA,many,CASSLTGGRGETQYF,TGCGCCAGCAGCTTGACCGGGGGAAGAGGGGAGACCCAGTACTTC
TRBV7-2,TRBJ2-3,TRBD1,NA,CASSSRQGDTQYF,TGTGCCAGCAGCTCCCGACAGGGAGATACGCAGTATTTT
TRBV7-2,TRBJ1-1,NA,NA,CASSLAGGPPGNTEAFF,TGTGCCAGCAGCTTAGCAGGGGGACCGCCTGGAAACACTGAAGCTTTCTTT
TRBV11-2,TRBJ2-1,NA,NA,CASSLYRASTEQFF,TGTGCCAGCAGCTTATACAGGGCGTCCACTGAGCAGTTCTTC
TRBV20-1,TRBJ2-7,TRBD1,NA,CSARDPTGGFPYEQYF,TGCAGTGCTAGAGATCCGACAGGGGGTTTTCCCTACGAGCAGTACTTC
TRBV5-1,TRBJ2-2,NA,NA,CASSLDPPEGELFF,TGCGCCAGCAGCTTGGACCCTCCAGAGGGGGAGCTGTTTTTT
TRBV27,TRBJ2-3,NA,NA,CASSPPNTQYF,TGTGCCAGCAGCCCCCCCAATACGCAGTATTTT
TRBV30,TRBJ2-7,TRBD1,NA,CAWSVQGLAPSNF,TGTGCCTGGAGTGTACAGGGGTTGGCCCCTTCAAACTTC
TRBV19,TRBJ2-3,NA,few,CASSSQRISTDTQYF,TGTGCCAGTAGTAGCCAGCGCATAAGCACAGATACGCAGTATTTT
TRBV29-1,TRBJ1-2,NA,few,CSAGGLLDYTF,TGCAGCGCCGGCGGCTTACTCGACTACACCTTC
TRBV5-1,TRBJ2-7,NA,few,CASSRGVNSAKYEQYF,TGCGCCAGCAGCCGGGGTGTCAATTCCGCGAAATACGAGCAGTACTTC
TRBV12-3/TRBV12-4,TRBJ2-3,TRBD1,NA,CASTPWTGLDTDTQYF,TGTGCCAGCACCCCTTGGACAGGGTTAGACACAGATACGCAGTATTTT
TRBV12-3/TRBV12-4,TRBJ1-6,TRBD1,NA,CASRLDRDNSPLHF,TGTGCCAGCAGACTGGACAGGGATAATTCACCCCTCCACTTT
TRBV29-1,TRBJ2-1,NA,NA,CSVLTFRGREFNEQFF,TGCAGCGTCCTTACTTTCAGGGGACGGGAGTTCAATGAGCAGTTCTTC
TRBV5-6,TRBJ1-2,NA,NA,CASSLVRGYGYTF,TGTGCCAGCAGCTTGGTCAGGGGATATGGCTACACCTTC